The clone carrying this T cell receptor (beta chain) was found many times. Its target is unknown. The sample comes from a study of T cells in Graves' hyperthyroidism and ophthalmopathy. Patients showing uncontrolled infection, other autoimmune disease, pregnancy or lactation were ineligible. What was amplified from RNA transcripts were TCR beta CDR3 regions. The HTBI primer set was used in a first-round RT-PCR of the TCR CDR3. TCRdb re-called the multiplex PCR reads through MiXCR, storing one row per CDR3 protein. The data show 690,000 or so distinct CDR3 sequences, with roughly 20% seen just once and approximately 15% held by the top ten. Study-level points and caveats: A 13 V-J signature model discriminated ophthalmopathy versus stable hyperthyroidism.

Sequencing was performed on blood. This receptor was identified in a woman aged 50 to 65 with Graves' hyperthyroidism that later progressed to Graves' ophthalmopathy.

The CDR3 loop is CASSQTGVQPQHF. The CDR3 nucleotides read TGTGCCAGCAGCCAAACAGGGGTTCAGCCCCAGCATTTT. This rearrangement joins TRBV14 to TRBJ1-5, with TRBD1 identical over 7 bases. The germline V gene has CDR1 SGHDN and CDR2 FVKESK. CDR3 length equals 13 residues. J lost 6 bases, V lost 2 bases, and 1 base had no gene match.